Listed below are T cell receptor beta chains from one sample, sequenced in a study of T cell responses to AZD1222 COVID-19 vaccine. The protocol was immunoSEQ multiplex PCR, while the TCRdb copy is restricted to in-frame clones and leaves out a portion. The data show around 120,000 clones, with 87% seen just once and about 2.5% held by the top ten. The sample consisted of peripheral blood, taken 28 days after the second AZD1222 dose. Receptor source: an adult who received the AZD1222 COVID-19 vaccine. Both conserved end residues are part of each CDR3. A D gene is named only where the DNA matches it firmly. Size is stated for part of the rows, as once, few or many counts, or as a class when the clone is expanded.

D,J,V,size,CDR3,DNA
TRBD2,TRBJ2-3,TRBV7-2,-,CASSNTRGGSADTQYF,TGTGCCAGCAGCAATACCCGAGGCGGGAGTGCAGATACGCAGTATTTT
-,TRBJ1-2,TRBV5-6,few,CASSGGTGLRIYGYTF,TGTGCCAGCAGCGGGGGAACAGGGTTAAGGATCTATGGCTACACCTTC
TRBD1,TRBJ1-6,TRBV9,-,CASRTGYNSPLHF,TGTGCCAGCAGGACAGGGTATAATTCACCCCTCCACTTT
-,TRBJ1-1,TRBV7-2,-,CASSFNRALNTEAFF,TGTGCCAGCAGCTTCAACAGGGCCCTGAACACTGAAGCTTTCTTT
-,TRBJ1-1,TRBV2,once,CASSHGRNTEAFF,TGTGCCAGCAGTCATGGCCGGAACACTGAAGCTTTCTTT
-,TRBJ1-2,TRBV3-1/TRBV3-2,-,CASSQDPRGRDGYTF,TGTGCCAGCAGCCAAGATCCCAGGGGCCGGGATGGCTACACCTTC
-,TRBJ1-1,TRBV6-5,-,CASRAYRSSAFF,TGTGCCAGCAGGGCCTACAGGAGTTCAGCTTTCTTT
-,TRBJ1-4,TRBV2,-,CASSGTVTNEKLFF,TGTGCCAGCAGTGGGACGGTCACTAATGAAAAACTGTTTTTT
TRBD1,TRBJ1-1,TRBV6-2/TRBV6-3,-,CASSYSRGRWMNTEAFF,TGTGCCAGCAGTTACAGTAGGGGGCGATGGATGAACACTGAAGCTTTCTTT
TRBD2,TRBJ2-2,TRBV5-4,once,CASSTGLARNTGELFF,TGTGCCAGCAGCACGGGACTAGCGAGGAACACCGGGGAGCTGTTTTTT
-,TRBJ2-7,TRBV11-2,once,CASSSFRGGEQYF,TGTGCCAGCAGCTCCTTCAGGGGCGGCGAGCAGTACTTC
TRBD2,TRBJ2-3,TRBV5-1,-,CASSLGSGGHTDTQYF,TGCGCCAGCAGCTTGGGTAGCGGGGGGCACACAGATACGCAGTATTTT
-,TRBJ1-4,TRBV28,-,CASSFLREKLFF,TGTGCCAGCAGTTTCCTCCGCGAAAAACTGTTTTTT
-,TRBJ2-3,TRBV28,-,CASSRAGQGTDTQYF,TGTGCCAGCAGTCGGGCGGGCCAGGGCACAGATACGCAGTATTTT
TRBD2,TRBJ2-3,TRBV18,-,CASSPLTSGITDTQYF,TGTGCCAGCTCACCCCTGACTAGCGGGATAACAGATACGCAGTATTTT
TRBD1,TRBJ1-2,TRBV6-5,-,CASSYSLETGGERTF,TGTGCCAGCAGTTACTCGTTAGAGACAGGGGGCGAGCGCACCTTC
-,TRBJ2-5,TRBV7-5,-,CARSLDHRTSQETQYF,TGTGCCAGAAGCTTAGATCACAGAACTTCCCAAGAGACCCAGTACTTC
-,TRBJ1-5,TRBV19,-,CASSIRGHSNQPQHF,TGTGCCAGTAGTATCCGGGGCCATAGCAATCAGCCCCAGCATTTT
TRBD1,TRBJ2-4,TRBV15,-,CATSRDRSTGALAKNIQYF,TGTGCCACCAGCAGAGACCGGTCCACAGGGGCCTTAGCCAAAAACATTCAGTACTTC
TRBD2,TRBJ2-2,TRBV5-1,-,CASSLFSGRYTGELFF,TGCGCCAGCAGCCTCTTTAGCGGGAGATATACCGGGGAGCTGTTTTTT
-,TRBJ2-1,TRBV7-9,-,CASSLLDEQFF,TGTGCCAGCAGCTTGCTCGATGAGCAGTTCTTC
-,TRBJ2-7,TRBV7-6,once,CASSSAAEQYF,TGTGCCAGCAGCTCCGCGGCCGAGCAGTACTTC
-,TRBJ1-2,TRBV5-1,-,CASSLGQYGYTF,TGCGCCAGCAGCTTGGGCCAATATGGCTACACCTTC
-,TRBJ2-7,TRBV27,-,CASSPRGSYEQYF,TGTGCCAGCAGTCCCCGGGGGTCTTACGAGCAGTACTTC
-,TRBJ1-6,TRBV7-6,-,CASSLVSPLHF,TGTGCCAGCAGCTTAGTTTCACCCCTCCACTTT
-,TRBJ1-1,TRBV5-1,-,CASSFGGTEAFF,TGCGCCAGCAGCTTCGGGGGCACTGAAGCTTTCTTT
TRBD2,TRBJ2-3,TRBV10-1,-,CASSGIRDYRTDTQYF,TGCGCCAGCAGTGGGATAAGGGACTACCGCACAGATACGCAGTATTTT
TRBD1,TRBJ2-3,TRBV24-1,-,CATSGGQGSTDTQYF,TGTGCCACCAGTGGCGGACAGGGAAGCACAGATACGCAGTATTTT
-,TRBJ2-3,TRBV28,-,CASSIPDTQYF,TGTGCCAGCTCTATTCCCGATACGCAGTATTTT
-,TRBJ1-5,TRBV28,-,CASSFHRGSNQPQHF,TGTGCCAGCAGTTTTCATCGGGGCAGCAATCAGCCCCAGCATTTT
-,TRBJ2-5,TRBV4-1,-,CASSQEIQVQETQYF,TGCGCCAGCAGCCAAGAAATTCAGGTCCAAGAGACCCAGTACTTC
TRBD1,TRBJ2-7,TRBV6-1,-,CASSDGDRAFEQYF,TGTGCCAGCAGTGATGGGGACAGGGCTTTCGAGCAGTACTTC
-,TRBJ2-7,TRBV5-1,-,CASSPDGDYEQYF,TGCGCCAGCAGCCCTGACGGAGACTACGAGCAGTACTTC
TRBD2,TRBJ2-1,TRBV19,-,CASSIGPSGSALDEQFF,TGTGCCAGTAGTATAGGGCCTAGCGGGAGCGCGTTGGATGAGCAGTTCTTC
-,TRBJ2-2,TRBV28,few,CATFRGRNTGELFF,TGTGCCACCTTCCGGGGGAGGAACACCGGGGAGCTGTTTTTT
-,TRBJ1-5,TRBV19,-,CASRPKREGNQPQHF,TGTGCCAGTAGACCGAAGAGGGAGGGGAATCAGCCCCAGCATTTT
-,TRBJ1-1,TRBV27,-,CASMSAITEAFF,TGTGCCAGCATGTCGGCGATCACTGAAGCTTTCTTT
TRBD2,TRBJ2-1,TRBV5-4,-,CASSLGTSGMVYNEQFF,TGTGCCAGCAGCCTCGGGACTAGCGGGATGGTATACAATGAGCAGTTCTTC
-,TRBJ2-1,TRBV19,-,CASSTDLRNEQFF,TGTGCCAGTAGCACGGACTTGCGCAATGAGCAGTTCTTC
-,TRBJ2-1,TRBV6-5,-,CASSTSDGEQFF,TGTGCCAGCAGTACTAGTGACGGTGAGCAGTTCTTC
TRBD1,TRBJ1-1,TRBV7-3,-,CASSVDRGIAEAFF,TGTGCCAGCAGCGTGGACAGGGGGATCGCTGAAGCTTTCTTT
TRBD2,TRBJ2-1,TRBV6-1,-,CASSGRGSGSSYNEQFF,TGTGCCAGCAGTGGTCGTGGTAGCGGGAGCTCCTACAATGAGCAGTTCTTC
TRBD2,TRBJ2-1,TRBV20-1,-,CSASPLAGGPNEQFF,TGCAGTGCTAGTCCTCTAGCGGGAGGTCCCAATGAGCAGTTCTTC
TRBD1,TRBJ2-3,TRBV7-2,-,CASSGGTGYLTDTQYF,TGTGCCAGCAGCGGAGGGACAGGGTATTTGACAGATACGCAGTATTTT
TRBD1,TRBJ2-7,TRBV2,-,CASSPGQGPYEQYF,TGTGCCAGCAGCCCGGGACAGGGTCCCTACGAGCAGTACTTC
-,TRBJ2-3,TRBV4-1,once,CASSQVLKGLFTDTQYF,TGCGCCAGCAGCCAAGTCCTAAAGGGACTCTTCACAGATACGCAGTATTTT
TRBD2,TRBJ2-3,TRBV6-6,-,CASSRGLAGAQIFTDTQYF,TGTGCCAGCAGTCGGGGACTAGCGGGTGCCCAAATCTTCACAGATACGCAGTATTTT
-,TRBJ1-1,TRBV19,-,CASSVLPDRPTEAFF,TGTGCCAGTAGTGTCCTACCGGACAGACCCACTGAAGCTTTCTTT
-,TRBJ2-5,TRBV19,-,CASSIGGEARETQYF,TGTGCCAGTAGTATAGGGGGGGAGGCCCGGGAGACCCAGTACTTC
TRBD1,TRBJ2-3,TRBV18,-,CASSPRGGAGDTQYF,TGTGCCAGCTCACCTCGAGGGGGCGCGGGAGATACGCAGTATTTT
-,TRBJ2-2,TRBV5-1,-,CASSLAGVPGELFF,TGCGCCAGCAGCTTGGCAGGGGTCCCCGGGGAGCTGTTTTTT
-,TRBJ1-1,TRBV30,once,CAWIRGLNTEAFF,TGTGCCTGGATTCGCGGGTTGAACACTGAAGCTTTCTTT
TRBD1,TRBJ1-2,TRBV6-5,-,CASRPHRGLYGYTF,TGTGCCAGCAGGCCCCACAGGGGGCTCTATGGCTACACCTTC
-,TRBJ2-1,TRBV11-3,-,CASSFKTNSYNEQFF,TGTGCCAGCAGCTTTAAGACAAACTCCTACAATGAGCAGTTCTTC
-,TRBJ1-2,TRBV12-3/TRBV12-4,once,CASRGNGYTF,TGTGCCAGCAGGGGGAATGGCTACACCTTC
-,TRBJ1-1,TRBV5-1,-,CASSLEGIEAFF,TGCGCCAGCAGCTTGGAGGGCATTGAAGCTTTCTTT
TRBD2,TRBJ2-3,TRBV29-1,-,CSVMTSGSVTQYF,TGCAGCGTTATGACTAGCGGGAGTGTTACGCAGTATTTT
-,TRBJ1-2,TRBV7-8,-,CASTLPRGEGYGYTF,TGTGCCAGCACCCTCCCCCGGGGGGAAGGCTATGGCTACACCTTC